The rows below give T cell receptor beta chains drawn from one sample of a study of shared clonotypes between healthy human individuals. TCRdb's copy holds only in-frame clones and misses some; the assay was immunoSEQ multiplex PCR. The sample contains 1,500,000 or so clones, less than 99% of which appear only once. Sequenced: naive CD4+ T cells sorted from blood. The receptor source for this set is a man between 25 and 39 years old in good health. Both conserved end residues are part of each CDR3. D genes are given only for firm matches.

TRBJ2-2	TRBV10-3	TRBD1	TGTGCCATCAGAAGGACAGGAGACACCGGGGAGCTGTTTTTT	CAIRRTGDTGELFF
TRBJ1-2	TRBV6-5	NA	TGTGCCAGCAGTTACTCGACGGGGGGGGTGAGCGGCTACACCTTC	CASSYSTGGVSGYTF
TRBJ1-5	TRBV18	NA	TGTGCCAGCTCACCCGGACGGGGAATTAGCAATCAGCCCCAGCATTTT	CASSPGRGISNQPQHF
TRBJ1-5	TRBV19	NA	TGTGCCAGTAGTACCACCGGGACACAGAATCAGCCCCAGCATTTT	CASSTTGTQNQPQHF
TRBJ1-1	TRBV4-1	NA	TGCGCCAGCAGCCAAGATACTGGGAGGTATGAAGCTTTCTTT	CASSQDTGRYEAFF
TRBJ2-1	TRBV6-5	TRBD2	TGTGCCAGCAGTTATGGGACTAGCGGTTTTTATGAGCAGTTCTTC	CASSYGTSGFYEQFF
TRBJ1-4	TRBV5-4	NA	TGTGCCAGCAGCACCCGGGGGGGTTTAGTTGAAAAACTGTTTTTT	CASSTRGGLVEKLFF
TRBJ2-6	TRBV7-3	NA	TGTGCCAGCAGCCCCCGAGGTGGGGCCAACGTCCTGACTTTC	CASSPRGGANVLTF
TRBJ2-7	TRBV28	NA	TGTGCCAGCAGTGCCCCGCCAAGCGCTTACGAGCAGTACTTC	CASSAPPSAYEQYF
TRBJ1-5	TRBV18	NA	TGTGCCAGCTCACTGACCTCCGCGGGGGGCAGGCAGCCCCAGCATTTT	CASSLTSAGGRQPQHF
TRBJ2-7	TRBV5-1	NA	TGCGCCAGCAGCCCATGGGCCAGTGGCGAGCAGTACTTC	CASSPWASGEQYF
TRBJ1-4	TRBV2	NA	TGTGCCAGCAGTGGGGGGAGGGAAGGAAAACTGTTTTTT	CASSGGREGKLFF
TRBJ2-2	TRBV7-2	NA	TGTGCCAGCAGCTTAGAAGGACGTTGGGGGGAGCTGTTTTTT	CASSLEGRWGELFF
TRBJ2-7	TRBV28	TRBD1	TGTGCCACCAGGGGGACAGGGGCGCGAAACTTCAAGTTCTACGAGCAGTACTTC	CATRGTGARNFKFYEQYF